These 11 T cell receptor beta chains originate from one sample sequenced in a study of human T cells and chemical hapten exposure. Time point in this sample: pre-sensitization, week 0. Treatment given: therapeutic diphenylcyclopropenone sensitization with weekly scalp DPC. One entry per CDR3 protein, called by TCRdb with MiXCR from the RACE reads. The sample includes 60,000 to 75,000 distinct CDR3 sequences, around 7% seen only once; the top ten take 1.5% to 2%. The sample consisted of whole blood, taken in connection with sensitization to the hapten diphenylcyclopropenone (DPC). The receptor source for this set is a woman under 40 with alopecia areata. Some clones in this sample may be carry-over from other donors' samples.

The gene calls are TRBV5-1 and TRBJ2-7, with 9 bases lining up with TRBD2. The CDR3 spans 16 residues. Germline V gene sequence: CDR1 SGHRS, CDR2 YFSETQ. After removal of 5 bases from V and 2 bases from J, the junction contained 11 bases not matched to a gene. CDR3 sequence reads: CASSLTVAGATYEQYF. The DNA of the CDR3 is TGCGCCAGCAGTCTCACAGTAGCGGGGGCTACCTACGAGCAGTACTTC. The full variable domain, completed using reference TRBV5-1 and TRBJ2-7, is KAGVTQTPRYLIKTRGQQVTLSCSPISGHRSVSWYQQTPGQGLQFLFEYFSETQRNKGNFPGRFSGRQFSNSRSEMNVSTLELGDSALYLCASSLTVAGATYEQYFGPGTRLTVT.

The chain combines TRBV7-2 with TRBJ1-6, with TRBD1 matching 11 bases. The germline CDR1 and CDR2 sequences are SGHTA and FQGNSA. V dropped 5 bases and J dropped 10; count of bases not matched to a gene: 7. The CDR3 contains 15 residues. CDR3 in DNA: TGTGCCAGCAGCCCAGGACAGGGGGCTCGCTCACCCCTCCACTTT. This gives the protein CASSPGQGARSPLHF.

There are many counts of this clonotype. The V and J genes are TRBV12-3 or TRBV12-4 and TRBJ1-5; TRBD1 aligns across 7 bases. Trimming removed 5 bases from V and 7 bases from J; junction bases left unmatched: 8. The CDR3 loop spans 14 amino acids. The CDR3 loop is CASSGDRARQPQHF. As DNA, the CDR3 is TGTGCCAGCAGTGGTGACAGGGCTAGGCAGCCCCAGCATTTT.

There are many counts of this clonotype. The chain joins TRBV18 to TRBJ1-1; 9 bases agree with TRBD1. Trimming cost V 3 bases and J 0 bases; bases outside gene matches: 5. There are 16 residues in the CDR3. Germline V gene lookup returns CDR1 KGHSH and CDR2 LQKENI. In nucleotides, the CDR3 is TGTGCCAGCTCACCGGGACAGGGTAGCATGAACACTGAAGCTTTCTTT. Protein: CASSPGQGSMNTEAFF. The variable domain in full, with the rest retrieved from reference TRBV18 and TRBJ1-1, is NAGVMQNPRHLVRRRGQEARLRCSPMKGHSHVYWYRQLPEEGLKFMVYLQKENIIDESGMPKERFSAEFPKEGPSILRIQQVVRGDSAAYFCASSPGQGSMNTEAFFGQGTRLTVV.

This clonotype was detected ten times or more. The chain has TRBV20-1 and TRBJ1-1; 7 bases are shared with TRBD1. In germline, CDR1 is DFQATT, CDR2 SNEGSKA (reference sequence). Trimming cost V 0 bases and J 3 bases; bases outside gene matches: 10. The length of the CDR3 is 16 residues. The CDR3 reads CSARDERRGLDTEAFF. In DNA, the CDR3 is TGCAGTGCTAGAGATGAGCGGAGGGGGCTGGACACTGAAGCTTTCTTT.

This clonotype was seen a handful of times. This may arise from a read error, as a much more abundant clone is one base away. V is TRBV7-3 and J is TRBJ2-2, with 7 nucleotides matching TRBD2. The CDR3 spans 16 residues. V was clipped by 2 bases and J by 1 base; unmatched bases: 4. The germline V gene has CDR1 SGHTA and CDR2 FQGTGA. The CDR3 bases are TGTGCCAGCAGCTTATGGGGGGGGATGAACACCGGGGAGCTGTTTTTT. It is translated as CASSLWGGMNTGELFF.

This clonotype was observed a handful of times. This rearrangement joins TRBV7-3 to TRBJ1-1, with D possibly matching TRBD1 (5 bases). Germline-derived CDR1 and CDR2 are SGHTA and FQGTGA. The CDR3 consists of 16 residues. With 2 bases removed from V and 0 bases from J, the gap between germline ends came to 13 bases. The CDR3 bases are TGTGCCAGCAGCTTAGGTGCAGGGCTAATGAACACTGAAGCTTTCTTT. It yields the protein CASSLGAGLMNTEAFF.

The sample holds a few counts of this clonotype. The V gene is TRBV20-1, the J gene TRBJ2-7, with D uncertain. Trimming shortened V by 3 bases and J by 0 bases, and 6 bases separated the two germline ends. Germline lookup yields CDR1 DFQATT and CDR2 SNEGSKA (reference sequence). The CDR3 is 12 residues long. The CDR3 nucleotides are TGCAGTGCTAGGGCAGACTCCTACGAGCAGTACTTC. Amino acid sequence: CSARADSYEQYF.

This clonotype was recorded at least ten times. The gene calls are TRBV7-8 and TRBJ2-7, with a weak D call TRBD1 (5 bases). Between the trimmed V and J ends, which lost 2 bases and 3 bases, there was a span of 11 bases. The CDR3 totals 14 residues. Germline V gene lookup returns CDR1 SGHVS and CDR2 FQNEAQ. As DNA, the CDR3 is TGTGCCAGCAGCTTAAACCCGACAGTCTACGAGCAGTACTTC. It specifies CASSLNPTVYEQYF.

This clonotype has ten or more counts. The chain joins TRBV9 to TRBJ1-6, with D unresolved. Germline V gene data show CDR1 as SGDLS and CDR2 as YYNGEE. The V and J ends lost 3 bases and 0 bases respectively, with 7 bases between them. This CDR3 is built from 15 residues. This CDR3 reads CASSGSSSYNSPLHF. Here the CDR3 DNA reads TGTGCCAGCAGCGGTAGTAGCTCCTATAATTCACCCCTCCACTTT.

In its sample, this clonotype was seen many times. This chain uses TRBV15 with TRBJ1-6; D is undetermined. The CDR3 covers 15 residues. Germline lookup yields CDR1 LNHNV and CDR2 YYDKDF (reference sequence). Deletions cut 0 bases from V and 7 bases from J, with 10 bases between. The CDR3 sequence: CATSRDASVNSPLHF. The CDR3 DNA reads as TGTGCCACCAGCAGAGATGCTTCGGTAAATTCACCCCTCCACTTT.